These T cell receptor beta chains were read from a single sample in a study of T cells after yellow fever vaccination. Via MiXCR, TCRdb re-called the 5' RACE reads, giving one row per CDR3 protein. The profile covers roughly 330,000 distinct CDR3 sequences, with around 6.8% appearing a single time and 18% taken by the ten largest. The sequences come from PBMCs, collected approximately 40 days after the first yellow fever vaccination. These TCRs come from a man younger than 35 who received the YFV17D yellow fever vaccine. Each CDR3 is given with its conserved first and last residue. Each record gives: J gene, D gene, clone size, V gene, CDR3 protein, CDR3 DNA. A D gene is named only where the DNA matches it firmly. Some rows mark clone size as missing; the rest say once, few, many or name a class of expanded clone.

j_call: TRBJ1-1; d_call: .; clone_size: few; v_call: TRBV7-8; cdr3_aa: CASSPRSRRRTEAFF; cdr3_nt: TGTGCCAGCAGCCCCCGCTCGAGGAGGAGAACTGAAGCTTTCTTT
j_call: TRBJ2-1; d_call: .; clone_size: few; v_call: TRBV4-1; cdr3_aa: CASSPERSGTDYNEQFF; cdr3_nt: TGCGCCAGCAGCCCAGAGAGATCGGGGACGGACTACAATGAGCAGTTCTTC
j_call: TRBJ1-5; d_call: .; clone_size: .; v_call: TRBV6-2/TRBV6-3; cdr3_aa: CASSQLTGRDQPQHF; cdr3_nt: TGTGCCAGCAGTCAACTGACCGGTAGGGATCAGCCCCAGCATTTT
j_call: TRBJ2-1; d_call: .; clone_size: .; v_call: TRBV7-9; cdr3_aa: CASSLGDGGRNEQFF; cdr3_nt: TGTGCCAGCAGCTTAGGGGACGGAGGTAGGAATGAGCAGTTCTTC
j_call: TRBJ2-3; d_call: .; clone_size: few; v_call: TRBV21-1; cdr3_aa: CASSKFLGMGLQEDTQYF; cdr3_nt: TGTGCCAGCAGCAAATTTCTAGGTATGGGACTTCAGGAAGATACGCAGTATTTT
j_call: TRBJ1-1; d_call: .; clone_size: .; v_call: TRBV20-1; cdr3_aa: CSASQGTEAFF; cdr3_nt: TGCAGTGCCAGTCAGGGGACTGAAGCTTTCTTT
j_call: TRBJ2-2; d_call: TRBD1; clone_size: many; v_call: TRBV6-5; cdr3_aa: CASSRDRGIRELFF; cdr3_nt: TGTGCCAGCAGCCGGGACAGGGGGATCAGGGAGCTGTTTTTT
j_call: TRBJ1-6; d_call: .; clone_size: few; v_call: TRBV5-1; cdr3_aa: CASSLDGRRSLHF; cdr3_nt: TGCGCCAGCAGCTTGGACGGTCGGAGGTCCCTCCACTTT
j_call: TRBJ2-5; d_call: .; clone_size: .; v_call: TRBV6-2/TRBV6-3; cdr3_aa: CASDPGSRETQYF; cdr3_nt: TGTGCCAGCGATCCTGGGAGTAGGGAGACCCAGTACTTC
j_call: TRBJ2-5; d_call: .; clone_size: .; v_call: TRBV10-3; cdr3_aa: CASGPQETQYF; cdr3_nt: TGTGCCTCCGGCCCTCAAGAGACCCAGTACTTC
j_call: TRBJ2-1; d_call: TRBD1; clone_size: .; v_call: TRBV12-3/TRBV12-4; cdr3_aa: CASSPMTGGADNEQFF; cdr3_nt: TGTGCCAGCAGCCCCATGACAGGGGGCGCAGACAATGAGCAGTTCTTC
j_call: TRBJ2-1; d_call: .; clone_size: few; v_call: TRBV4-1; cdr3_aa: CASSPDSRDEQFF; cdr3_nt: TGCGCCAGCAGCCCAGACAGTCGCGATGAGCAGTTCTTC
j_call: TRBJ2-5; d_call: .; clone_size: few; v_call: TRBV12-3/TRBV12-4; cdr3_aa: CASSLITGSQETQYF; cdr3_nt: TGTGCCAGCAGTCTCATTACGGGGTCCCAGGAGACCCAGTACTTC
j_call: TRBJ2-7; d_call: .; clone_size: few; v_call: TRBV7-9; cdr3_aa: CASSLLGLPLDEQYF; cdr3_nt: TGTGCCAGCAGCTTACTCGGACTTCCATTAGACGAGCAGTACTTC
j_call: TRBJ2-2; d_call: TRBD2; clone_size: few; v_call: TRBV12-3/TRBV12-4; cdr3_aa: CASSFLWGGSNGELFF; cdr3_nt: TGTGCCAGCAGTTTCTTGTGGGGGGGATCAAACGGGGAGCTGTTTTTT
j_call: TRBJ2-3; d_call: TRBD1; clone_size: few; v_call: TRBV7-9; cdr3_aa: CASSHGPGTGPTDTQYF; cdr3_nt: TGTGCCAGCAGCCATGGGCCGGGGACAGGGCCGACAGATACGCAGTATTTT
j_call: TRBJ2-5; d_call: .; clone_size: many; v_call: TRBV4-1; cdr3_aa: CASSQDTGIQETQYF; cdr3_nt: TGCGCCAGCAGCCAAGATACAGGGATACAGGAGACCCAGTACTTC
j_call: TRBJ2-3; d_call: .; clone_size: .; v_call: TRBV7-6; cdr3_aa: CASSSGAVRGYLLDTQYF; cdr3_nt: TGTGCCAGCAGCTCGGGGGCGGTACGGGGTTATCTTCTAGATACGCAGTATTTT
j_call: TRBJ1-5; d_call: .; clone_size: .; v_call: TRBV12-3/TRBV12-4; cdr3_aa: CASSLHRYSNQPQHF; cdr3_nt: TGTGCCAGCAGTTTACACAGGTATAGCAATCAGCCCCAGCATTTT
j_call: TRBJ2-1; d_call: .; clone_size: .; v_call: TRBV18; cdr3_aa: CASSPPRDSPYNEQFF; cdr3_nt: TGTGCCAGCTCACCCCCGCGGGACAGTCCTTACAATGAGCAGTTCTTC
j_call: TRBJ1-1; d_call: TRBD1; clone_size: few; v_call: TRBV12-3/TRBV12-4; cdr3_aa: CASSGDREVPEAFF; cdr3_nt: TGTGCCAGCAGTGGTGACAGGGAGGTCCCTGAAGCTTTCTTT
j_call: TRBJ2-5; d_call: .; clone_size: .; v_call: TRBV4-1; cdr3_aa: CASSQDLASASQETQYF; cdr3_nt: TGCGCCAGCAGCCAAGATCTAGCTAGCGCGTCCCAAGAGACCCAGTACTTC
j_call: TRBJ1-1; d_call: .; clone_size: few; v_call: TRBV28; cdr3_aa: CASSFWGSGGRGTEAFF; cdr3_nt: TGTGCCAGCAGTTTTTGGGGTTCGGGGGGGCGAGGCACTGAAGCTTTCTTT
j_call: TRBJ1-5; d_call: .; clone_size: few; v_call: TRBV7-2; cdr3_aa: CASSLGDFAGQPQHF; cdr3_nt: TGTGCCAGCAGCTTAGGGGACTTTGCGGGTCAGCCCCAGCATTTT
j_call: TRBJ1-5; d_call: .; clone_size: .; v_call: TRBV6-2/TRBV6-3; cdr3_aa: CASSYGLWPQHF; cdr3_nt: TGTGCCAGCAGTTACGGGTTATGGCCCCAGCATTTT
j_call: TRBJ2-6; d_call: .; clone_size: many; v_call: TRBV7-2; cdr3_aa: CASSRGRHVSGANVLTF; cdr3_nt: TGTGCCAGCAGCCGAGGCCGGCATGTCTCTGGGGCCAACGTCCTGACTTTC
j_call: TRBJ1-4; d_call: TRBD1; clone_size: few; v_call: TRBV6-1; cdr3_aa: CASRRQGAKSNEKLFF; cdr3_nt: TGTGCCAGCAGACGACAGGGGGCGAAGTCGAATGAAAAACTGTTTTTT
j_call: TRBJ1-6; d_call: .; clone_size: few; v_call: TRBV10-3; cdr3_aa: CAINGGPNSPLHF; cdr3_nt: TGTGCCATCAACGGAGGGCCCAATTCACCCCTCCACTTT
j_call: TRBJ2-1; d_call: TRBD2; clone_size: .; v_call: TRBV20-1; cdr3_aa: CSASHLAGLSYNEQFF; cdr3_nt: TGCAGTGCTTCACATTTAGCGGGCCTCTCCTACAATGAGCAGTTCTTC
j_call: TRBJ2-5; d_call: .; clone_size: few; v_call: TRBV12-3/TRBV12-4; cdr3_aa: CASSLQDQETQYF; cdr3_nt: TGTGCCAGCAGTTTACAGGACCAAGAGACCCAGTACTTC
j_call: TRBJ1-1; d_call: TRBD1; clone_size: .; v_call: TRBV5-1; cdr3_aa: CASSLDRADTEAFF; cdr3_nt: TGCGCCAGCAGCTTAGACAGGGCGGACACTGAAGCTTTCTTT
j_call: TRBJ1-5; d_call: .; clone_size: few; v_call: TRBV7-9; cdr3_aa: CASSLGNTGPPQHF; cdr3_nt: TGTGCCAGCAGCTTAGGGAATACGGGGCCGCCCCAGCATTTT
j_call: TRBJ2-1; d_call: .; clone_size: many; v_call: TRBV5-1; cdr3_aa: CASSLSGYEQFF; cdr3_nt: TGCGCCAGCAGCTTGTCCGGGTATGAGCAGTTCTTC
j_call: TRBJ1-6; d_call: .; clone_size: .; v_call: TRBV12-3/TRBV12-4; cdr3_aa: CASKMWGGNSPLHF; cdr3_nt: TGTGCCAGCAAGATGTGGGGTGGGAATTCACCCCTCCACTTT
j_call: TRBJ1-2; d_call: TRBD1; clone_size: few; v_call: TRBV2; cdr3_aa: CASKLLRSGGWGYTF; cdr3_nt: TGTGCCAGCAAACTACTGAGATCAGGGGGCTGGGGCTACACCTTC
j_call: TRBJ2-3; d_call: TRBD2; clone_size: .; v_call: TRBV20-1; cdr3_aa: CSAHRGGPDTQYF; cdr3_nt: TGCAGTGCTCACCGGGGGGGCCCCGATACGCAGTATTTT
j_call: TRBJ1-1; d_call: TRBD1; clone_size: .; v_call: TRBV5-1; cdr3_aa: CASSPPQGGTEAFF; cdr3_nt: TGCGCCAGCAGCCCTCCACAGGGGGGCACTGAAGCTTTCTTT
j_call: TRBJ2-2; d_call: .; clone_size: few; v_call: TRBV7-9; cdr3_aa: CASSLVSTGITGELFF; cdr3_nt: TGTGCCAGCAGCTTAGTCTCGACGGGGATAACCGGGGAGCTGTTTTTT
j_call: TRBJ1-1; d_call: .; clone_size: few; v_call: TRBV7-6; cdr3_aa: CASSAPGGYGTEAFF; cdr3_nt: TGTGCCAGCAGCGCCCCCGGGGGATACGGCACTGAAGCTTTCTTT